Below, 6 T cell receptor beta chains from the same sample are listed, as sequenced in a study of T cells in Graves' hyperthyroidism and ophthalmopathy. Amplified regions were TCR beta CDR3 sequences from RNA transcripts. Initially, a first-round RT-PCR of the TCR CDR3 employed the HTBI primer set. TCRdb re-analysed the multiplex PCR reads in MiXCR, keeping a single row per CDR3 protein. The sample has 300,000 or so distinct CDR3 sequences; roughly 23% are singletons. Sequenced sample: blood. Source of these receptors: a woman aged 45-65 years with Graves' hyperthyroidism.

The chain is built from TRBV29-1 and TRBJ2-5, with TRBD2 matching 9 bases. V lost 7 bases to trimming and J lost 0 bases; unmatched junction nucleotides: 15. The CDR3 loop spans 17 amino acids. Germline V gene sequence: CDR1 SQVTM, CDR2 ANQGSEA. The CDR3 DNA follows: TGCAGCGCTGCGGGGGGCGCGGGAGGGCGGTACCAAGAGACCCAGTACTTC. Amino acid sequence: CSAAGGAGGRYQETQYF.

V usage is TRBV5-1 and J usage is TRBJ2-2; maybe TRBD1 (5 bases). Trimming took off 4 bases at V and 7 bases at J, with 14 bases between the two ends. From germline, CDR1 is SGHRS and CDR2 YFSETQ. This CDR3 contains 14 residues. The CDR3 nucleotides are TGCGCCAGCAGCCTCGGACAATCAGGCGGGGAGCTGTTTTTT. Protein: CASSLGQSGGELFF.

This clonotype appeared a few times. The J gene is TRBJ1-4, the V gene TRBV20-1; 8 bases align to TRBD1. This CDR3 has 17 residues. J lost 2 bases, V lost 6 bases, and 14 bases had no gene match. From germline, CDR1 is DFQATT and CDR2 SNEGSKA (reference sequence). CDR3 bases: TGCAGTGCCAGGCGTTGGACAGGGATCTCGACTAATGAAAAACTGTTTTTT. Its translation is CSARRWTGISTNEKLFF.

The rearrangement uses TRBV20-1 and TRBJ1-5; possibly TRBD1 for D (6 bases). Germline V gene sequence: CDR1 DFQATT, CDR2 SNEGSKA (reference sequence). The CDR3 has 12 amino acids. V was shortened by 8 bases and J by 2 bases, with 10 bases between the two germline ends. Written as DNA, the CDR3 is TGCAGTACAGGGTGGGGCAATCAGCCCCAGCATTTT. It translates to CSTGWGNQPQHF.

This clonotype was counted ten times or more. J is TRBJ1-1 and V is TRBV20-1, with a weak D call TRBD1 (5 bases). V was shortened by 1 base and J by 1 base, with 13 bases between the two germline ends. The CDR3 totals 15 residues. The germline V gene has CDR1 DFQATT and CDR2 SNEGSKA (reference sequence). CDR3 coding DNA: TGCAGTGCTAGAGGCCCCCTTGACAGGAACACTGAAGCTTTCTTT. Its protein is CSARGPLDRNTEAFF.

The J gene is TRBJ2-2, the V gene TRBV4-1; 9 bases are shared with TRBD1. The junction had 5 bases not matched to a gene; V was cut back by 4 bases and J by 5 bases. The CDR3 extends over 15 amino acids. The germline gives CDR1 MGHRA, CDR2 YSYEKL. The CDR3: CASSPTGGETGELFF. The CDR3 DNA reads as TGCGCCAGCAGCCCAACAGGGGGCGAGACCGGGGAGCTGTTTTTT.